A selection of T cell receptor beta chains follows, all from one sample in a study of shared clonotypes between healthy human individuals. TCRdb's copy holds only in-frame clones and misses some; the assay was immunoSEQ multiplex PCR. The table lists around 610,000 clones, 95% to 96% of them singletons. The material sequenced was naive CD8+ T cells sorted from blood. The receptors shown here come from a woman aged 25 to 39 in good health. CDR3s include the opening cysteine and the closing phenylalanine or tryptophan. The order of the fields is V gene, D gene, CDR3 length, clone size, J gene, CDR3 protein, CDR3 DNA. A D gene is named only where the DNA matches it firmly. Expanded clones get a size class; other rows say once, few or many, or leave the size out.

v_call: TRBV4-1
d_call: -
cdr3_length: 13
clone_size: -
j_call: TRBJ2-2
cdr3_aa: CAGRASNTGELFF
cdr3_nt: TGCGCCGGCCGGGCCTCGAACACCGGGGAGCTGTTTTTT

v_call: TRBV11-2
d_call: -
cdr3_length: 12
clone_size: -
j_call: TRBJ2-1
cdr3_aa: CASSQGWGEQFF
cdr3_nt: TGTGCCAGCAGCCAGGGGTGGGGTGAGCAGTTCTTC

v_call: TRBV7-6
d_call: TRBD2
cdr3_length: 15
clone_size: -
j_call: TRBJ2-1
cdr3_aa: CASSMGLQPYNEQFF
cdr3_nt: TGTGCCAGCAGCATGGGACTACAACCGTACAATGAGCAGTTCTTC

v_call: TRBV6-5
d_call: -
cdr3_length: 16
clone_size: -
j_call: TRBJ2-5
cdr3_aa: CASSYSMLEGQETQYF
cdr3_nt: TGTGCCAGCAGTTACTCGATGCTGGAGGGGCAAGAGACCCAGTACTTC

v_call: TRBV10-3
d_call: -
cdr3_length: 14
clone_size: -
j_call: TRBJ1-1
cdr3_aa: CAISETGTNTEAFF
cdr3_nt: TGTGCCATCAGTGAAACAGGAACGAACACTGAAGCTTTCTTT

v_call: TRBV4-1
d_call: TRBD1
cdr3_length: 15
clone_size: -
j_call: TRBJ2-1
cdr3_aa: CASRPEQGYINEQFF
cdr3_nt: TGCGCCAGCAGACCTGAACAGGGGTATATCAATGAGCAGTTCTTC

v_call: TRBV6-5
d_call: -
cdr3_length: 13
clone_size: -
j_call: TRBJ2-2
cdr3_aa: CASSYSSPGELFF
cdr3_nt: TGTGCCAGCAGTTACTCGAGTCCCGGGGAGCTGTTTTTT

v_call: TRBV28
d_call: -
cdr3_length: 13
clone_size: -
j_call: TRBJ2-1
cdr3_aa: CASSSGRYNEQFF
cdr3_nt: TGTGCCAGCAGCTCCGGTCGTTACAATGAGCAGTTCTTC

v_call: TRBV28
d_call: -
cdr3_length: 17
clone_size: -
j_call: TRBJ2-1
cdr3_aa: CASSWETAYAEGNEQFF
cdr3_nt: TGTGCCAGCAGCTGGGAAACAGCCTACGCGGAGGGCAATGAGCAGTTCTTC

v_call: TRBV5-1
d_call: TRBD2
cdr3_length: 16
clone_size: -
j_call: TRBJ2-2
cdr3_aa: CASSPDGPSGTGELFF
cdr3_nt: TGCGCCAGCAGCCCGGATGGACCTAGCGGGACCGGGGAGCTGTTTTTT

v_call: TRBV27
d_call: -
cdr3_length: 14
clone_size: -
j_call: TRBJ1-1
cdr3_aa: CASSFTGANTEAFF
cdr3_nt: TGTGCCAGCAGTTTTACCGGCGCTAACACTGAAGCTTTCTTT

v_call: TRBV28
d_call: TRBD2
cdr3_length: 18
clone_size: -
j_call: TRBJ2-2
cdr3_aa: CASSFRPTLAANTGELFF
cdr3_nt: TGTGCCAGCAGTTTCCGCCCTACCCTAGCGGCGAACACCGGGGAGCTGTTTTTT

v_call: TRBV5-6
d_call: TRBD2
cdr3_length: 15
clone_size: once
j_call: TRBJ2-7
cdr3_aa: CASSLSSSGDGEQYF
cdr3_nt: TGTGCCAGCAGCTTGTCATCAAGCGGGGACGGGGAGCAGTACTTC

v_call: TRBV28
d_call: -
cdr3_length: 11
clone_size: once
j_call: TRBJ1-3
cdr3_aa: CATSPGNTIYF
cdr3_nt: TGTGCCACTTCTCCTGGAAACACCATATATTTT

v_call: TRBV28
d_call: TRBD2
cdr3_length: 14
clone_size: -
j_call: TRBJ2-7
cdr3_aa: CASSFQRGSREQYF
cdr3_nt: TGTGCCAGCAGTTTCCAGCGGGGTTCGCGAGAGCAGTACTTC

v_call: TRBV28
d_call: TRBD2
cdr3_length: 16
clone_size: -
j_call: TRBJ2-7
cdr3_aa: CASSSRVEREYVEQYF
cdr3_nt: TGTGCCAGCAGTTCCCGCGTGGAGCGGGAGTATGTCGAGCAGTACTTC

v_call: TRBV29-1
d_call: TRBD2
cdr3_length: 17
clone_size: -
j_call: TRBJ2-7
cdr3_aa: CSVVFLESGSLIYEQYF
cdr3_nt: TGCAGCGTTGTCTTTTTGGAGAGCGGGAGTCTTATCTACGAGCAGTACTTC

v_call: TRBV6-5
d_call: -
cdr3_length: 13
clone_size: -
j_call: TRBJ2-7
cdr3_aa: CASSPPDASDLYF
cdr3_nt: TGTGCCAGCAGCCCCCCGGACGCGTCTGATCTGTACTTC

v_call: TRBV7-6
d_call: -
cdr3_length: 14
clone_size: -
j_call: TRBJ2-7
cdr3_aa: CASSRAGVLHEQYF
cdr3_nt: TGTGCCAGCAGCAGGGCAGGGGTACTACACGAGCAGTACTTC

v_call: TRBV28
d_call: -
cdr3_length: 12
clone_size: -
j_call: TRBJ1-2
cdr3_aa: CASTYPGNGYTF
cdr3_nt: TGTGCCAGCACCTATCCGGGGAATGGCTACACCTTC

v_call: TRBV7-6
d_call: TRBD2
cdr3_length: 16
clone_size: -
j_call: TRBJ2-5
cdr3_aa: CASSLGPGTSEATQYF
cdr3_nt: TGTGCCAGCAGCTTAGGACCCGGGACTAGTGAAGCGACCCAGTACTTC

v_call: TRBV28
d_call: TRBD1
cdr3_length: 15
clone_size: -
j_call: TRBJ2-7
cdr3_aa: CASSATTGGHYEQYF
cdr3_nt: TGTGCCAGCAGTGCAACGACAGGGGGCCACTACGAGCAGTACTTC

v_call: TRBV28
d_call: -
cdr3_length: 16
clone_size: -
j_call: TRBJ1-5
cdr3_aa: CASRGPLGVSNQPQHF
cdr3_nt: TGTGCCAGCAGGGGCCCCCTCGGGGTTTCGAATCAGCCCCAGCATTTT

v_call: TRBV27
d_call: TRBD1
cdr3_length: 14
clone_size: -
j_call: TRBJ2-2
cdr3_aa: CASSWTGNTGELFF
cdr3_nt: TGTGCCAGCAGTTGGACAGGGAACACCGGGGAGCTGTTTTTT

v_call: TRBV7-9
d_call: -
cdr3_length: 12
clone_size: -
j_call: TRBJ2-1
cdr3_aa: CASRGNGNEQFF
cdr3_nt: TGTGCCAGCAGGGGAAATGGTAATGAGCAGTTCTTC

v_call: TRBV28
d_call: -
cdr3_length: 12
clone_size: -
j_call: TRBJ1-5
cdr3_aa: CASRPLFQPQHF
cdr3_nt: TGTGCCAGCAGACCACTTTTTCAGCCCCAGCATTTT

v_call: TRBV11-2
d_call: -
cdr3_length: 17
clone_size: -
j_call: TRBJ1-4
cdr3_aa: CASSLDTRTEMGEKLFF
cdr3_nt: TGTGCCAGCAGCTTAGATACCCGGACTGAAATGGGTGAAAAACTGTTTTTT

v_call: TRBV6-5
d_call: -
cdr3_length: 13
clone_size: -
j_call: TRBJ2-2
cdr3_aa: CASSYDYTGELFF
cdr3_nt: TGTGCCAGCAGTTATGACTACACCGGGGAGCTGTTTTTT

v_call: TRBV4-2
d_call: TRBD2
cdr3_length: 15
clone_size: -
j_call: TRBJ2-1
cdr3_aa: CASSPLAGAYNEQFF
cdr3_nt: TGTGCCAGCAGCCCTTTAGCGGGGGCCTACAATGAGCAGTTCTTC

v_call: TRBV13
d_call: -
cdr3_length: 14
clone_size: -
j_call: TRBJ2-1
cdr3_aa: CASSTLGRGDEQFF
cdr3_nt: TGTGCCAGCAGCACCCTCGGCAGGGGAGACGAGCAGTTCTTC

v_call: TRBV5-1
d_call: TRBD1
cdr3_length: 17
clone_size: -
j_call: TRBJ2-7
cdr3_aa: CASSPGTGAFISYEQYF
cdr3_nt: TGCGCCAGCAGCCCCGGGACAGGGGCCTTCATCTCCTACGAGCAGTACTTC

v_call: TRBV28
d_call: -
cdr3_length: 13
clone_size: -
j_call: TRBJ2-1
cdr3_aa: CASEGGARNEQFF
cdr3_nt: TGTGCCAGCGAGGGGGGGGCGAGGAATGAGCAGTTCTTC

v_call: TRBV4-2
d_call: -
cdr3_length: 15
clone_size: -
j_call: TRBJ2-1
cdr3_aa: CASSQLGDSYNEQFF
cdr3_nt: TGTGCCAGCAGCCAACTTGGGGATTCCTACAATGAGCAGTTCTTC

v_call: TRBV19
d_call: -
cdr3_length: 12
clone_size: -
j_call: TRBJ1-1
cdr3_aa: CASSRMNTEAFF
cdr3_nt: TGTGCCAGTAGTAGAATGAACACTGAAGCTTTCTTT

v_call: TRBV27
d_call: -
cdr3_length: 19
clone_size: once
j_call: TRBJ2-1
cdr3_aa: CASSATGRQPRFPHNEQFF
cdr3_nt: TGTGCCAGCAGCGCTACAGGACGACAACCGAGATTTCCCCACAATGAGCAGTTCTTC

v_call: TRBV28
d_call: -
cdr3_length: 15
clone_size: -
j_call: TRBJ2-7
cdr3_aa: CASSGGPSISYEQYF
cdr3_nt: TGTGCCAGCAGTGGCGGACCCTCAATATCCTACGAGCAGTACTTC

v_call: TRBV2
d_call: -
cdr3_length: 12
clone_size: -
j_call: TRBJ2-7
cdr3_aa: CASSPPGVEQYF
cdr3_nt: TGTGCCAGCAGCCCCCCGGGGGTCGAGCAGTACTTC

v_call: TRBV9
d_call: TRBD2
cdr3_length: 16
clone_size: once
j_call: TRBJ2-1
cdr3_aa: CASSVASGWDIGEQFF
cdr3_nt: TGTGCCAGCAGCGTAGCTAGCGGGTGGGACATTGGTGAGCAGTTCTTC

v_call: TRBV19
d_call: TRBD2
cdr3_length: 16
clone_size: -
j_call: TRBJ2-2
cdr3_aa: CASSILTGLAAGELFF
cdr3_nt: TGTGCCAGTAGTATCCTTACGGGACTAGCAGCCGGGGAGCTGTTTTTT